This TCR beta chain was identified in a study of human thymus T cells. Findings of the study overall: Thymic TCR repertoires of unrelated people reportedly overlapped highly. Gene usage (both V and J) appeared biased in thymic and blood repertoires.

Repertoires were generated with immunoSEQ multiplex PCR, while TCRdb's copy carries only in-frame clones and drops some. This sample has roughly 86,000 clones, with approximately 96% found just once. Germline V lookup: CDR1 SGDLS, CDR2 YYNGEE. The CDR3 is made up of 15 amino acids. V lost 1 base and J lost 7, with 15 bases in between. A note on this clone: Its antigen is currently unknown.

Resections removed during corrective heart surgery provided the thymus tissue used. The TCR was taken from a boy younger than two with a congenital heart defect but otherwise immunologically healthy. J is TRBJ2-1 and V is TRBV9; D not certain. Sequenced input: thymus tissue. The CDR3 DNA follows: TGTGCCAGCAGCGTATCCCCCAGGTCCCCAAATGAGCAGTTCTTC. This encodes CASSVSPRSPNEQFF.